This T cell receptor (beta chain) was captured in a study of Ad26.COV2.S vaccination and SARS-CoV-2 variants. Study-level results: Breadth, reportedly substantial, characterized the spike-specific CD8+ and CD4+ T cell responses after vaccination.

Sequencing was performed with immunoSEQ multiplex PCR; in TCRdb, only in-frame clones are kept and a portion is missing. The repertoire has 400,000 to 500,000 clones, roughly nine tenths of them found once; the top ten carry around 2.5%. Note on this clone: Its cognate antigen is unknown.

Treatment described: roughly 18 received Ad26.COV2.S at low or high dose, single or two shots; 5 received placebo; per-sample allocation not given. Each sample was drawn 63 days after the first injection (of vaccine or placebo). CDR1 and CDR2 from the germline V gene are SGHKS and YYEKEE (reference sequence). The CDR3 has 15 amino acids. V was pared by 0 bases and J by 4 bases, with 13 bases between. The chain couples TRBV5-5 to TRBJ1-2, with TRBD1 as a possible D gene (5 bases). This clonotype originated in a person between 18 and 65 years old who received the Ad26.COV2.S COVID-19 vaccine or a placebo. Sample: peripheral blood, taken in a trial of Ad26.COV2.S vaccine versus placebo. The CDR3 sequence: CASSLGGRAGYGYTF. The CDR3 region has the DNA TGTGCCAGCAGCTTGGGCGGCAGGGCTGGCTATGGCTACACCTTC.